Listed here is a single T cell receptor (beta chain). Antigen unknown. The junction had 9 bases not matched to a gene; V was cut back by 8 bases and J by 7 bases. This CDR3 contains 16 residues. A single record per CDR3 protein comes from TCRdb applying MiXCR to the RT-PCR reads. The data contain about 500,000 distinct CDR3 sequences, 6% to 9% of them seen just once; the ten biggest clones take up around 13%. This entry comes from a study of response to subunit inactivated influenza vaccine. Notes on the study in general: The authors suggested that few new T cells are recruited per seasonal influenza vaccination.

Here the sequenced sample was PBMCs from blood, taken about 23 months after vaccination. The rearrangement joins TRBV12-3 or TRBV12-4 to TRBJ2-2, with 14 bases identical to TRBD2. This sequence was found in a man in his fifties or sixties who received an inactivated influenza vaccine. CDR3 bases: TGTGCCAGCGCTGGGACTAGCGGGAGTATTGTCGGGGAGCTGTTTTTT. This encodes CASAGTSGSIVGELFF.